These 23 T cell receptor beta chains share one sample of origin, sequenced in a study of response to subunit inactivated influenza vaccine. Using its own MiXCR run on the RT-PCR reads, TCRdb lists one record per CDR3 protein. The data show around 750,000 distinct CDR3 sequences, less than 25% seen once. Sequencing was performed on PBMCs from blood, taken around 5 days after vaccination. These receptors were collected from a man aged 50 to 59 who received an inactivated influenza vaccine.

CDR3 sequence reads: CSAFFYNEQFF. CDR3 in DNA: TGCAGCGCCTTCTTCTACAATGAGCAGTTCTTC. The J gene is TRBJ2-1, the V gene TRBV29-1, with D unresolved. The germline V gene has CDR1 SQVTM and CDR2 ANQGSEA. The CDR3 consists of 11 residues. The V gene lost 7 bases and the J gene lost 3 bases, with 7 bases spanning the gap.

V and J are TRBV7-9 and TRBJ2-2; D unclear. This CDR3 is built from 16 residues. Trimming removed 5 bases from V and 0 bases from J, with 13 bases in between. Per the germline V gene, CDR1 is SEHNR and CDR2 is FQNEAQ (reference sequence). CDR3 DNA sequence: TGTGCCAGCAGCACCCGAACACACGCGAACACCGGGGAGCTGTTTTTT. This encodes CASSTRTHANTGELFF.

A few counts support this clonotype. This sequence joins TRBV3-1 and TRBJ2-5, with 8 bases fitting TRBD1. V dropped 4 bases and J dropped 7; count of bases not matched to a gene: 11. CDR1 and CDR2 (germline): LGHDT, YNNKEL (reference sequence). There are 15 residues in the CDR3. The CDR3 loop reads CASSPGSGGQRTQYF. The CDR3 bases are TGTGCCAGCAGCCCGGGGTCAGGGGGCCAACGGACCCAGTACTTC.

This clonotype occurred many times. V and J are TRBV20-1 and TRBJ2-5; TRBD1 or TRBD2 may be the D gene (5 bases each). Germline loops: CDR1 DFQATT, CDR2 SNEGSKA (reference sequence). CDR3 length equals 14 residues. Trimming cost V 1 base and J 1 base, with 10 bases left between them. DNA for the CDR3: TGCAGTGCTAGAGGGGGGTTTATCCAAGAGACCCAGTACTTC. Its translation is CSARGGFIQETQYF.

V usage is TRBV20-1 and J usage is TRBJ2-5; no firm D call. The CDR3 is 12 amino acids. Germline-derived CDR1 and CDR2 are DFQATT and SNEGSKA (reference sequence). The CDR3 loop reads CSVGQRGETQYF. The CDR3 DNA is TGCAGCGTGGGTCAGAGAGGAGAGACCCAGTACTTC.

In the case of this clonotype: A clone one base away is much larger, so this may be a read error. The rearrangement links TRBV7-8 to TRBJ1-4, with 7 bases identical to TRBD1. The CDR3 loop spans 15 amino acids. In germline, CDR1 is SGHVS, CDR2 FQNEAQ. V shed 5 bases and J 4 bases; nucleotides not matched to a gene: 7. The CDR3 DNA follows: TGTGCCAGCAGCCAGGGGGGACAGCTTAATGAAAAACTGTTTTTT. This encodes CASSQGGQLNEKLFF.

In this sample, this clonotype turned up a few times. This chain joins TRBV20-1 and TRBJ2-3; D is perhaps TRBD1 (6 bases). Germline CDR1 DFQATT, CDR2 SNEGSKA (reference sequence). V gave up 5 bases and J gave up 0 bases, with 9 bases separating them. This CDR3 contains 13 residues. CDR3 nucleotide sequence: TGCAGTGCTCCACAGGGTAGCACAGATACGCAGTATTTT. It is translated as CSAPQGSTDTQYF.

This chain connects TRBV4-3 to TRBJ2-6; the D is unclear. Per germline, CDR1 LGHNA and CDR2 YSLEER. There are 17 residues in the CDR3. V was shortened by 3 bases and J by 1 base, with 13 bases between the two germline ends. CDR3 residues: CASSQGPLGSGANVLTF. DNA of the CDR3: TGCGCCAGCAGCCAGGGCCCTCTCGGATCTGGGGCCAACGTCCTGACTTTC.

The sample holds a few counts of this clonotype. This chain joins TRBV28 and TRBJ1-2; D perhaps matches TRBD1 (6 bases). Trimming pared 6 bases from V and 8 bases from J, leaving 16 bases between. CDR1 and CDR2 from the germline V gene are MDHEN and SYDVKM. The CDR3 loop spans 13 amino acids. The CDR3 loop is CASSLPGQIGYTF. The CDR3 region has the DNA TGTGCCAGCAGCCTACCGGGACAAATCGGCTACACCTTC.

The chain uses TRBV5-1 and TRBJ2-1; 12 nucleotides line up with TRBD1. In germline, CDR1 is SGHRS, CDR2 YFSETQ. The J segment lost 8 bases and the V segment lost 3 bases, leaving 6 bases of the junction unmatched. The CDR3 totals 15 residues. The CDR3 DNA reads TGCGCCAGCAGCTCAGGGACAGGGGGCTTTTATGAGCAGTTCTTC. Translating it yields CASSSGTGGFYEQFF.

CDR3 residues: CSASPTSGYRGETQYF. CDR3 nucleotide sequence: TGCAGTGCTAGTCCGACTAGCGGGTACCGAGGGGAGACCCAGTACTTC. The chain is built from TRBV20-1 and TRBJ2-5, with TRBD2 matching over 10 bases. V dropped 3 bases and J dropped 5; count of bases not matched to a gene: 12. The CDR3 totals 16 residues. Germline values: CDR1 DFQATT, CDR2 SNEGSKA (reference sequence).

The CDR3 coding sequence is TGCGCCAGCAGCCCCAGGGTCGGGGGGGATTACGAGCAGTACTTC. Translation gives CASSPRVGGDYEQYF. This chain joins TRBV4-1 and TRBJ2-7, with 8 bases aligning to TRBD2. The CDR3 totals 15 residues. The germline V gene has CDR1 MGHRA and CDR2 YSYEKL. With 4 bases clipped from V and 4 bases from J, the junction kept 9 bases outside the gene matches.

The CDR3 sequence: CASSQDGGRPGGYEQYF. The CDR3 coding sequence is TGTGCCAGCAGCCAAGATGGGGGCAGACCCGGTGGATACGAGCAGTACTTC. The V call is TRBV3-1, the J call TRBJ2-7, with D possibly TRBD1 on 6 matching bases. The CDR3 is 17 residues long. V dropped 0 bases and J dropped 4 bases, with 19 bases sitting between them. The germline gives CDR1 LGHDT, CDR2 YNNKEL (reference sequence).

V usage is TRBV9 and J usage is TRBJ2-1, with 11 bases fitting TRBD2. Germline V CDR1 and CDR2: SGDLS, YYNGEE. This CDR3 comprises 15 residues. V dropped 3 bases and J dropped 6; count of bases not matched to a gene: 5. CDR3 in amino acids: CASSASGTSGNEQFF. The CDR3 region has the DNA TGTGCCAGCAGCGCTTCCGGGACTAGCGGCAATGAGCAGTTCTTC.

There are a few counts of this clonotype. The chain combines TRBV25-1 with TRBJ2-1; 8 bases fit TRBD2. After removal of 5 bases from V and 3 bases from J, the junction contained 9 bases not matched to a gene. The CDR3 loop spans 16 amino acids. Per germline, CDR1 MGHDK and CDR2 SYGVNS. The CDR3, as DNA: TGTGCCAGCAGTCAACGGGGGGGAGGGAGCTACAATGAGCAGTTCTTC. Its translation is CASSQRGGGSYNEQFF.

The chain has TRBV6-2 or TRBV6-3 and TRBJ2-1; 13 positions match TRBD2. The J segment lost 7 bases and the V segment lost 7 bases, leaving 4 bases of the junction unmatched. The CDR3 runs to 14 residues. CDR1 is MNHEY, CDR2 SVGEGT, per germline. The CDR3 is CASTGTSGENEQFF. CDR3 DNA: TGTGCCAGCACAGGGACTAGCGGGGAAAATGAGCAGTTCTTC.

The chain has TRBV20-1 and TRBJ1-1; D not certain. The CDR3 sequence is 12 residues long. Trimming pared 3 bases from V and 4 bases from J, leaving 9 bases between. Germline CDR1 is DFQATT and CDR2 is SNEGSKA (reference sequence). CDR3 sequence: CSARSPSTEAFF. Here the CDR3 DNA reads TGCAGTGCTAGGAGCCCCTCCACTGAAGCTTTCTTT.

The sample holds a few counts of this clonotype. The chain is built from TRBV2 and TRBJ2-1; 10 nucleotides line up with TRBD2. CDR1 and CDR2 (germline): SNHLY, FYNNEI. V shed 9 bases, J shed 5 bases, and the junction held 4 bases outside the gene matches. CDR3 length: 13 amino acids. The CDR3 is CASLAGVDNEQFF. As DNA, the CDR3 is TGTGCCAGTCTAGCGGGAGTAGACAATGAGCAGTTCTTC.

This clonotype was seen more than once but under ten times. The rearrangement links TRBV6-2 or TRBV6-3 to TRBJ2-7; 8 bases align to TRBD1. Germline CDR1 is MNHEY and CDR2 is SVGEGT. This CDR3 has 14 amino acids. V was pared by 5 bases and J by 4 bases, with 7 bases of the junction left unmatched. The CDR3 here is CASSPLNRGYEQYF. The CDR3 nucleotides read TGTGCCAGCAGTCCCCTTAACAGGGGGTACGAGCAGTACTTC.

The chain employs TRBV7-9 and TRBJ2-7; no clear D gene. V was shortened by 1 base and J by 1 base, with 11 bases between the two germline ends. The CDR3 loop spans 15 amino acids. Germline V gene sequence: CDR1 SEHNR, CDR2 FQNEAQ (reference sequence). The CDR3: CASSLGAGQSYEQYF. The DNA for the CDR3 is TGTGCCAGCAGCTTAGGGGCAGGTCAGTCCTACGAGCAGTACTTC.

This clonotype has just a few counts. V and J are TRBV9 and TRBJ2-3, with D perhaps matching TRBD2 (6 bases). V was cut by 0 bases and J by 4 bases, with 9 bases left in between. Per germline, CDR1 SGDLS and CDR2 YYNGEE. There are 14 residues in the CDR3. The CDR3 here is CASSVGLGADTQYF. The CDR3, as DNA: TGTGCCAGCAGCGTAGGACTAGGCGCAGATACGCAGTATTTT.

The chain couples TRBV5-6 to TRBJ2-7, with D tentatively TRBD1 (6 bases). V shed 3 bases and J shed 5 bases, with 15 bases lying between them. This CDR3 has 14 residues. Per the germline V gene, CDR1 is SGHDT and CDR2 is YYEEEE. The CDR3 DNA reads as TGTGCCAGCAGCTACCAAACAGGGACCCACGAGCAGTACTTC. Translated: CASSYQTGTHEQYF.

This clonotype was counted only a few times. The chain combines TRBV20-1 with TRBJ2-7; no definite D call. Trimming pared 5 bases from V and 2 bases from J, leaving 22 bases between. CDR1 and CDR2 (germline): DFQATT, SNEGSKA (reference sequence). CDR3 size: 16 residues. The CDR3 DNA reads TGCAGTGCTCTACCCGCTGGGCGTAGGATCACCTACGAGCAGTACTTC. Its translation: CSALPAGRRITYEQYF.